This TCR beta chain is drawn from a study of cytomegalovirus exposure and HLA in healthy donors. Use of 60 Vbeta and 13 Jbeta primers characterized the PCR. TCRdb's table, derived via immunoSEQ multiplex PCR, lists solely in-frame clones and lacks some. The sample holds 130,000 to 150,000 clones, about 79% seen once. Findings and caveats of the study: A later analysis linked a missense variant in DCLRE1C to the trimming of TCR beta V and J genes. Reports indicated that the classifier achieved high specificity and sensitivity in diagnosing cytomegalovirus status.

Only one count was recorded for this clone. Its antigen is still unknown. Trimming pared 6 bases from V and 5 bases from J, leaving 13 bases between. Germline CDR1 is SNHLY and CDR2 is FYNNEI. The CDR3 length is 13 residues. The rearrangement uses TRBV2 and TRBJ1-2, with a tentative D call TRBD1 (5 bases). This receptor was obtained from a male donor in good health and CMV-seronegative. Material for sequencing was PBMCs. The CDR3 region is CASSNDSPYGYTF. The CDR3 DNA reads as TGTGCCAGCAGCAACGACAGTCCTTATGGCTACACCTTC.